The T cell receptor (beta chain) described here comes from a study of blood T cell repertoires in COVID-19 (dated by TCRdb to 2018 to 2021). Study-wide context: Collaborator samples came from the United States, Italy and Spain and covered acute and convalescent phases of COVID-19. The material from the prospective study consisted of cDNA or gDNA derived from T cells, B-cell-depleted T cells, or PBMCs. Subjects who had been exposed to COVID-19, were actively infected with it, or had recovered from it provided the deeply sampled blood TCRbeta repertoires that made up the dataset. The repertoires were made available in a free public database intended to serve as a resource for research on the immune response to SARS-CoV-2. Samples were obtained from the ongoing ImmuneRACE study (first 160 participants) and from roughly 1,300 subjects provided by 6 global collaborators. Nearly every sample came with metadata listing a de-identified subject ID, COVID-19 status, age in years and sex. HLA class I and class II types, where available, came from metadata supplied by the sample provider rather than from assay-based typing.

Details on this clone: Its antigen remains unidentified. Per-nucleotide qualities are absent, and no much larger clonotype sits a single base away.

TCRbeta CDR3 regions were amplified from genomic DNA using the immunoSEQ Assay, a bias-controlled multiplex PCR. The original pipeline was this. The number of nucleated cells in each sample was estimated from the amplification of reference gene primers within the assay. Sequence reads were collapsed and filtered to measure the absolute abundance of every unique TCRbeta CDR3 rearrangement. For each sample, productive Simpson clonality was calculated as the square root of Simpson's diversity index over productive rearrangements. The immuneACCESS repertoire file appears here via TCRdb, limited to in-frame rearrangements. These files lack a portion of the clones; in checked studies, under half of the deficit traces to unresolved V genes, and the cause of the others is not known. V and J calls and clone size are as listed in that table; D and trimming were resolved from the DNA. Recorded for this sample are 250,000 to 300,000 clones; about nine tenths of them occurred a single time. The ten most abundant clones make up under 2.5% of the sample.

Inclusive of the bounding cysteine and phenylalanine, the CDR3 is 16 residues long. Just CDR3 DNA is preserved here, 48 bases in frame from base 1. V is pared back by 5 bases and J by 7 bases, with 23 bases lying between the germline termini. CDR1 and CDR2 are drawn from the germline V gene (reference sequence): MNHEY, SMNVEV. In the prospective study, participants were about 18 to 100 years old, resided in under 30 geographic areas of the United States, and were enrolled through a virtual design. In the prospective study, cohorts were assigned on the basis of participant-reported clinical history obtained from a screening survey and a study questionnaire. ImmuneRACE Cohort 3 recovered participants were defined by two consecutive negative NP/OP PCR tests, healthcare professional clearance, or symptom resolution. Each participant in the prospective study had whole blood, serum and a nasopharyngeal or oropharyngeal swab collected by mobile phlebotomists. Participants in the prospective study had the option to provide additional blood draws and questionnaires over a 2-month period. Prospective study blood samples were shipped either frozen or at room temperature before DNA extraction.

Summary of the overall study and its limitations: The amount of clinical and demographic metadata varied by source and participant and was provided uncurated.

The TCR sequence derives from a woman in her sixties or seventies who had recovered from COVID-19. Sample: PBMCs or T cells enriched from blood (not recorded which). Rearrangement joined TRBV27 to TRBJ2-5; matching of 5 bases hints at TRBD2 as the D gene. CDR3 protein: CASSVTRSGIRRTQYF. The nucleotide sequence reads as follows: TGTGCCAGCAGTGTAACCCGGTCGGGGATTAGGAGGACCCAGTACTTC.